These 10 T cell receptor beta chains were all obtained from the same sample, sequenced in a study of blood T cells in healthy people across ages. The authors ran a second PCR of about 6 to 11 cycles using a sample-barcoded 5' primer and a J-beta primer mix. Via MiXCR, TCRdb re-called the 5' RACE reads, giving one row per CDR3 protein. The sample includes approximately 1,100,000 distinct CDR3 sequences, 45% of them seen just once. The source material was blood. All receptors come from a woman aged 60 to 75 in good health.

V gene TRBV5-4 combines with J gene TRBJ2-3, with 7 bases identical to TRBD1. This CDR3 comprises 15 residues. Germline V gene lookup returns CDR1 SGHNT and CDR2 YYREEE (reference sequence). After removal of 4 bases from V and 0 bases from J, the junction contained 5 bases not matched to a gene. The CDR3 nucleotides read TGTGCCAGCAGCCAGGGGGACAGCAGCACAGATACGCAGTATTTT. Amino acid sequence: CASSQGDSSTDTQYF.

This clonotype showed up just a few times. V gene TRBV12-3 or TRBV12-4 combines with J gene TRBJ2-7; maybe TRBD2 (5 bases). V gave up 8 bases and J gave up 0 bases, with 17 bases separating them. CDR3 length equals 15 residues. CDR3 coding DNA: TGTGCCAGCTCATCCGGGGATAAATCCTCCTACGAGCAGTACTTC. Translated, it gives CASSSGDKSSYEQYF.

The chain has TRBV15 and TRBJ2-3; TRBD2 matches at 8 bases. Unmatched junction bases numbered 4, after V lost 2 bases and J lost 3 bases. The V gene's germline CDR1 is LNHNV and CDR2 YYDKDF (reference sequence). The CDR3 is made up of 15 amino acids. CDR3 protein: CATSRPSGLTDTQYF. CDR3 bases: TGTGCCACCAGCAGACCTAGCGGGTTAACAGATACGCAGTATTTT.

V is TRBV5-5 and J is TRBJ2-7, with TRBD2 as a possible D gene (5 bases). This CDR3 has 15 residues. Trimming stripped 8 bases from V and 0 bases from J, with 18 bases between. Germline V gene data show CDR1 as SGHKS and CDR2 as YYEKEE (reference sequence). CDR3 loop: CASAPMEANSYEQYF. Here the CDR3 DNA reads TGTGCCAGTGCCCCCATGGAGGCCAACTCCTACGAGCAGTACTTC.

This clonotype was picked up a small number of times. The rearrangement joins TRBV3-1 to TRBJ2-1, with TRBD2 matching over 12 bases. The trim removed 4 bases at V and 0 bases at J, leaving 4 bases unmatched. The length of the CDR3 is 17 residues. Germline V gene sequence: CDR1 LGHDT, CDR2 YNNKEL (reference sequence). The CDR3 loop reads CASSRLAGDSSYNEQFF. CDR3 nucleotides: TGTGCCAGCAGCCGACTAGCGGGAGACAGCTCCTACAATGAGCAGTTCTTC.

The V and J genes are TRBV18 and TRBJ2-5, with TRBD1 as a possible D gene (5 bases). Gene TRBJ2-7 matches the end of the DNA better, so the J call may be wrong. The CDR3 runs to 14 residues. Germline assignment: CDR1 KGHSH and CDR2 LQKENI. CDR3 amino acids: CASSPGQAPFEQYF. CDR3 sequence (DNA): TGTGCCAGCTCACCGGGGCAGGCGCCCTTCGAGCAGTACTTC.

This clonotype occurred a few times. The chain recombines TRBV27 with TRBJ2-7, with 7 bases fitting TRBD1. Germline V gives CDR1 MNHEY, CDR2 SMNVEV (reference sequence). CDR3 length: 15 amino acids. Unmatched junction bases numbered 7, after V lost 1 base and J lost 4 bases. This CDR3 is CASSLLVGTAYEQYF. For the CDR3, the DNA is TGTGCCAGCAGTTTATTGGTCGGGACAGCTTACGAGCAGTACTTC.

V is TRBV20-1 and J is TRBJ1-4, with 7 bases lining up with TRBD1. Germline V gene sequence: CDR1 DFQATT, CDR2 SNEGSKA (reference sequence). The V and J ends lost 1 base and 7 bases, in that order; junction bases with no gene match: 6. The CDR3 consists of 14 residues. The CDR3 region has the DNA TGCAGTGCTAGAGGCGGCAGGGGGAGTGAAAAACTGTTTTTT. Amino acids: CSARGGRGSEKLFF.

V usage is TRBV7-6 and J usage is TRBJ2-1; D might be TRBD1 (7 bases). The V end lost 2 bases, the J end lost 7 bases, and 15 bases lay between the germline ends. Germline values: CDR1 SGHVS, CDR2 FNYEAQ. This CDR3 is 15 amino acids long. Here the CDR3 reads CASSLLGRGDNEQFF. CDR3 nucleotides: TGTGCCAGCAGCTTACTCGGCAGGGGGGATAATGAGCAGTTCTTC.

This clonotype occurred once. V is TRBV20-1 and J is TRBJ2-7; D unresolved. Germline values: CDR1 DFQATT, CDR2 SNEGSKA (reference sequence). This CDR3 comprises 12 residues. Between the trimmed V and J ends, which lost 1 base and 3 bases, there was a span of 7 bases. CDR3 nucleotides: TGCAGTGCTAGAGGCCACCTCTACGAGCAGTACTTC. Protein: CSARGHLYEQYF.